These 32 T cell receptor beta chains originate from one sample sequenced in a study of cytomegalovirus exposure and HLA in healthy donors. This PCR relied on a set of 60 Vbeta primers and 13 Jbeta primers. The assay was immunoSEQ multiplex PCR, and TCRdb's table has in-frame clones only and misses some. Of 120,000 or so clones listed, 70% to 85% are singletons. Material: PBMCs. The source of these receptors is a woman aged 45-59 years in good health and CMV-seropositive.

This clone was seen a few times. The gene calls are TRBV19 and TRBJ2-2; 11 positions match TRBD2. Germline V lookup: CDR1 LNHDA, CDR2 SQIVND (reference sequence). The CDR3 runs 19 residues. Unmatched junction bases numbered 17, after V lost 5 bases and J lost 6 bases. The CDR3 loop reads CASSPWASGGTREAGELFF. In DNA, the CDR3 is TGTGCCAGTAGTCCCTGGGCTAGCGGGGGGACGAGGGAGGCCGGGGAGCTGTTTTTT.

The gene calls are TRBV5-4 and TRBJ1-4; TRBD1 agrees at 7 bases. Germline CDR1 and CDR2: SGHNT and YYREEE (reference sequence). With 1 base clipped from V and 4 bases from J, the junction kept 7 bases outside the gene matches. The CDR3 spans 16 residues. The CDR3 coding sequence is TGTGCCAGCAGCTTGATGGGGACAGTAGGTAATGAAAAACTGTTTTTT. It encodes CASSLMGTVGNEKLFF.

The V gene is TRBV7-7, the J gene TRBJ1-4; 7 bases map to TRBD1. Per germline, CDR1 SSHAT and CDR2 FNYEAQ (reference sequence). The length of the CDR3 is 15 residues. V dropped 5 bases and J dropped 7; count of bases not matched to a gene: 10. For the CDR3, the DNA is TGTGCCAGCAGCGCCACAGGGGTCGGAGGTGAAAAACTGTTTTTT. Encoded protein: CASSATGVGGEKLFF.

A few counts support this clone. The chain links TRBV30 to TRBJ1-2; TRBD1 matches at 9 bases. Germline CDR1 and CDR2: GTSNPN and SVGIG (reference sequence). The CDR3 totals 13 residues. V dropped 4 bases and J dropped 4; count of bases not matched to a gene: 4. The CDR3 DNA follows: TGTGCCTGGAACAGGGGGCGCATCTATGGCTACACCTTC. Translation: CAWNRGRIYGYTF.

The gene calls are TRBV11-2 and TRBJ1-6; 9 bases line up with TRBD1. There are 15 residues in the CDR3. Unmatched junction bases numbered 5, after V lost 6 bases and J lost 5 bases. CDR1 and CDR2 from the germline V gene are SGHAT and FQNNGV. The CDR3 spells CASRAGTGNNSPLHF. CDR3 DNA sequence: TGTGCCAGCAGGGCAGGGACAGGGAATAATTCACCCCTCCACTTT.

There are a few counts of this clone. The rearrangement joins TRBV4-1 to TRBJ1-2; D gene uncertain. Trimming took 0 bases from V and 0 from J, leaving 14 bases between them. CDR1 and CDR2 (germline): MGHRA, YSYEKL. The CDR3 is 17 residues long. In nucleotides, the CDR3 is TGCGCCAGCAGCCAAGATTGGAGATCCGGGGCTAACTATGGCTACACCTTC. This codes for CASSQDWRSGANYGYTF.

This sequence joins TRBV25-1 and TRBJ1-5; 8 nucleotides match TRBD1. J lost 4 bases, V lost 5 bases, and 4 bases had no gene match. The CDR3 is 14 residues long. The germline V gene encodes CDR1 MGHDK and CDR2 SYGVNS. CDR3 residues: CASSPTGANQPQHF. CDR3 DNA: TGTGCCAGCAGTCCGACAGGGGCTAATCAGCCCCAGCATTTT.

This chain connects TRBV7-2 to TRBJ2-1; possibly TRBD1 for D (5 bases). Germline-derived CDR1 and CDR2 are SGHTA and FQGNSA. The CDR3 runs to 14 residues. Trimming took 8 bases from V and 0 from J, leaving 11 bases between them. The CDR3 loop reads CASVTGSSYNEQFF. Here the CDR3 DNA reads TGTGCCAGCGTTACAGGAAGCTCCTACAATGAGCAGTTCTTC.

Only a few counts were recorded for this clone. The chain couples TRBV5-4 to TRBJ2-1; 8 nucleotides agree with TRBD2. Germline V CDR1 and CDR2: SGHNT, YYREEE (reference sequence). There are 15 residues in the CDR3. J lost 8 bases, V lost 1 base, and 8 bases had no gene match. CDR3 amino acids: CASSLPIAGFDEQFF. DNA of the CDR3: TGTGCCAGCAGCTTGCCTATAGCGGGGTTCGATGAGCAGTTCTTC.

The chain links TRBV7-9 to TRBJ2-3; tentatively, D is TRBD2 (6 bases). Germline V gene sequence: CDR1 SEHNR, CDR2 FQNEAQ (reference sequence). Trimming pared 5 bases from V and 2 bases from J, leaving 14 bases between. This CDR3 comprises 15 residues. The CDR3 spells CASSRKGGDTDTQYF. CDR3 DNA sequence: TGTGCCAGCAGCCGAAAAGGAGGGGACACAGATACGCAGTATTTT.

The gene calls are TRBV2 and TRBJ1-4, with a tentative D call TRBD1 (5 bases). The CDR3 has 16 residues. The V end was cut by 2 bases, the J end by 2 bases, with 12 bases between. Germline CDR1 reads SNHLY; CDR2 reads FYNNEI. The CDR3 DNA sequence: TGTGCCAGCAGTGAACTAGGGGCTTCCACTAATGAAAAACTGTTTTTT. Translating gives CASSELGASTNEKLFF. Full variable domain (remainder filled in from reference TRBV2 and TRBJ1-4): EPEVTQTPSHQVTQMGQEVILRCVPISNHLYFYWYRQILGQKVEFLVSFYNNEISEKSEIFDDQFSVERPDGSNFTLKIRSTKLEDSAMYFCASSELGASTNEKLFFGSGTQLSVL.

The chain uses TRBV19 and TRBJ1-5; TRBD1 might be the D (5 bases). From germline, CDR1 is LNHDA and CDR2 SQIVND (reference sequence). CDR3 length equals 15 residues. Between the trimmed V and J ends, which lost 9 bases and 0 bases, there was a span of 15 bases. CDR3 sequence reads: CASLSTAYSNQPQHF. The CDR3 DNA is TGTGCCAGCCTATCGACAGCGTATAGCAATCAGCCCCAGCATTTT.

This clone was detected a few times. The chain links TRBV4-2 to TRBJ1-1; 8 bases line up with TRBD1. This CDR3 is 18 amino acids long. Germline V gene lookup returns CDR1 LGHNA and CDR2 YNFKEQ. V was pared by 4 bases and J by 0 bases, with 13 bases of the junction left unmatched. Written as DNA, the CDR3 is TGTGCCAGCAGCCTCCAACTTGGGGCAGGGGGCTTGAACACTGAAGCTTTCTTT. Translation gives CASSLQLGAGGLNTEAFF.

The V and J genes are TRBV18 and TRBJ1-1; a possible D gene is TRBD1 (6 bases). Per the germline V gene, CDR1 is KGHSH and CDR2 is LQKENI. V was cut by 4 bases and J by 11 bases, with 14 bases left in between. This CDR3 has 12 amino acids. CDR3 in DNA: TGTGCCAGCTCACAGCGGGGGGCAGAGGCTTTCTTT. Protein product: CASSQRGAEAFF.

Only one count was recorded for this clone. The J gene is TRBJ2-5, the V gene TRBV15; TRBD1 matches at 7 bases. This CDR3 has 17 residues. CDR1 is LNHNV and CDR2 is YYDKDF in the germline V gene (reference sequence). The trim removed 1 base at V and 1 base at J, leaving 9 bases unmatched. Here the CDR3 reads CATSRGRDRTLQETQYF. The CDR3 DNA reads as TGTGCCACCAGCAGAGGCCGGGACAGAACCCTCCAAGAGACCCAGTACTTC. Together with reference TRBV15 and TRBJ2-5, the CDR3 gives the full variable domain: DAMVIQNPRYQVTQFGKPVTLSCSQTLNHNVMYWYQQKSSQAPKLLFHYYDKDFNNEADTPDNFQSRRPNTSFCFLDIRSPGLGDTAMYLCATSRGRDRTLQETQYFGPGTRLLVL.

In this sample, this clone turned up a few times. This chain joins TRBV29-1 and TRBJ2-1; D ambiguous. CDR1 and CDR2 (germline): SQVTM, ANQGSEA. Trimming took 4 bases from V and 7 from J, leaving 17 bases between them. This CDR3 spans 14 amino acids. DNA for the CDR3: TGCAGCGTTGCGAGGTTGACTGGATTGAATGAGCAGTTCTTC. It encodes CSVARLTGLNEQFF.

The chain employs TRBV27 and TRBJ2-1, with 9 bases that match TRBD2. Per the germline V gene, CDR1 is MNHEY and CDR2 is SMNVEV (reference sequence). V was clipped by 6 bases and J by 2 bases; unmatched bases: 5. This CDR3 contains 15 residues. The CDR3 DNA reads TGTGCCAGCAGGCCAAAGCGGGAGGCCTACAATGAGCAGTTCTTC. It encodes CASRPKREAYNEQFF.

In its sample, this clone was seen once. The V and J genes are TRBV6-6 and TRBJ1-5, with D possibly matching TRBD1 (5 bases). Germline lookup yields CDR1 MNHNY and CDR2 SVGAGI (reference sequence). The V end was cut by 2 bases, the J end by 3 bases, with 11 bases between. The CDR3 length is 15 residues. CDR3 sequence: CASSYGTTVNQPQHF. The CDR3 DNA is TGTGCCAGCAGTTACGGTACGACAGTCAATCAGCCCCAGCATTTT.

The chain joins TRBV10-1 to TRBJ1-1; a possible D gene is TRBD1 (6 bases). CDR3 length: 15 residues. With 2 bases removed from V and 7 bases from J, the gap between germline ends came to 17 bases. CDR1 is WNHNN, CDR2 SYGVQD, per germline (reference sequence). This CDR3 is CASSETNRVTNEAFF. CDR3 nucleotides: TGCGCCAGCAGTGAGACAAACAGGGTAACGAATGAAGCTTTCTTT.

The chain employs TRBV5-4 and TRBJ1-1, with D maybe TRBD1 (5 bases). V was trimmed by 0 bases and J by 2 bases, leaving 8 bases between them. The CDR3 length is 14 residues. Germline V gene data show CDR1 as SGHNT and CDR2 as YYREEE (reference sequence). The CDR3 DNA follows: TGTGCCAGCAGCTTGGTGGGGACTAACACTGAAGCTTTCTTT. Its protein product is CASSLVGTNTEAFF.

The rearrangement uses TRBV20-1 and TRBJ1-1; D may be TRBD1 (5 bases). The CDR3 length is 11 residues. Germline CDR1 DFQATT, CDR2 SNEGSKA (reference sequence). CDR3 bases: TGCAGGGCTGCGCGGGGGACTGAAGCTTTCTTT. As protein: CRAARGTEAFF.

This clone was observed a single time. The chain joins TRBV18 to TRBJ1-4; unclear D gene. In germline, CDR1 is KGHSH, CDR2 LQKENI. The CDR3 consists of 13 residues. The V and J ends lost 4 bases and 0 bases respectively, with 3 bases between them. The CDR3 region is CASSRATNEKLFF. The CDR3 nucleotides are TGTGCCAGCTCACGAGCAACTAATGAAAAACTGTTTTTT.

V usage is TRBV15 and J usage is TRBJ2-3, with D tentatively TRBD1 (5 bases). Germline lookup yields CDR1 LNHNV and CDR2 YYDKDF (reference sequence). V shed 1 base and J shed 5 bases, with 10 bases lying between them. The CDR3 has 14 amino acids. The CDR3, as DNA: TGTGCCACCAGCAGAGGGGGCCTCGGAGATACGCAGTATTTT. Residues: CATSRGGLGDTQYF.

This chain connects TRBV7-6 to TRBJ1-2, with TRBD1 matching over 8 bases. V trimming: 5 bases; J trimming: 14 bases; junction bases outside the gene matches: 7. Looked up from germline, CDR1 is SGHVS and CDR2 is FNYEAQ. The CDR3 has 11 amino acids. The CDR3 protein is CASSARQGNTF. Here the CDR3 DNA reads TGTGCCAGCAGCGCAAGACAGGGGAATACCTTC.

The chain carries TRBV6-5 and TRBJ1-3; D gene unclear. V gave up 6 bases and J gave up 0 bases, with 9 bases separating them. CDR1 is MNHEY and CDR2 is SVGAGI in the germline V gene. The CDR3 has 14 residues. DNA of the CDR3: TGTGCCAGCAGACAAGTTGTCTCTGGAAACACCATATATTTT. Translated: CASRQVVSGNTIYF.

The rearrangement joins TRBV6-1 to TRBJ2-5, with 8 bases that match TRBD1. The CDR3 is made up of 14 amino acids. The germline CDR1 and CDR2 sequences are MNHNS and SASEGT. Trimming took 2 bases from V and 7 from J; bases not matched to a gene: 6. The CDR3 region is CASSESPGGGTQYF. The CDR3 DNA sequence: TGTGCCAGCAGTGAATCACCAGGGGGCGGGACCCAGTACTTC.

The chain couples TRBV28 to TRBJ2-7, with D uncertain. Germline lookup yields CDR1 MDHEN and CDR2 SYDVKM. V was shortened by 6 bases and J by 1 base, with 10 bases between the two germline ends. This CDR3 contains 13 residues. DNA for the CDR3: TGTGCCAGCAGGGTACAGCCTTCCTACGAGCAGTACTTC. This translates into CASRVQPSYEQYF.

The rearrangement links TRBV19 to TRBJ2-7, with D maybe TRBD2 (5 bases). Trimming took off 0 bases at V and 2 bases at J, with 11 bases between the two ends. Germline CDR1 reads LNHDA; CDR2 reads SQIVND (reference sequence). The CDR3 length is 15 residues. As DNA, the CDR3 is TGTGCCAGTAGTATAGAAGAGGGTGGGCCCTACGAGCAGTACTTC. Translating it yields CASSIEEGGPYEQYF.

This rearrangement joins TRBV5-1 to TRBJ1-5; TRBD1 agrees at 9 bases. Trimming at V came to 2 bases and at J to 2 bases, leaving 5 bases not matched to a gene. The CDR3 contains 16 residues. Germline V gene sequence: CDR1 SGHRS, CDR2 YFSETQ. CDR3 bases: TGCGCCAGCAGCTTTGGGACAGGGACGGGCAATCAGCCCCAGCATTTT. Protein sequence: CASSFGTGTGNQPQHF.

V and J are TRBV12-5 and TRBJ1-1; D is uncertain. The CDR3 runs to 15 residues. V lost 0 bases, J lost 7 bases, and 15 bases lay in between. CDR1 LGHNT and CDR2 FRNRAP come from the germline V gene. The CDR3 DNA reads TGTGCTAGTGGTTTGGTACAGAGGTGGGAGAGTGAAGCTTTCTTT. This encodes CASGLVQRWESEAFF.

This clone occurred once. V is TRBV30 and J is TRBJ1-3, with D possibly TRBD1 on 5 matching bases. This CDR3 has 16 residues. Per the germline V gene, CDR1 is GTSNPN and CDR2 is SVGIG (reference sequence). V lost 4 bases, J lost 0 bases, and 16 bases lay in between. CDR3 DNA: TGTGCCTGGACCCAAGGGGTGGTTAGCTCTGGAAACACCATATATTTT. It is translated as CAWTQGVVSSGNTIYF.

CDR3 coding DNA: TGTGCCAGCAGTTACGAGGCGGGGAACACTGAAGCTTTCTTT. It yields the protein CASSYEAGNTEAFF. V gene TRBV6-5 combines with J gene TRBJ1-1; D not resolved. Germline-derived CDR1 and CDR2 are MNHEY and SVGAGI. The CDR3 extends over 14 amino acids. Trimming pared 2 bases from V and 1 base from J, leaving 8 bases between.